Sequencing of this T cell receptor beta chain was carried out in a study of shared clonotypes between healthy human individuals. This CDR3 spans 16 amino acids. Trimming shortened V by 3 bases and J by 1 base, and 16 bases separated the two germline ends. The V gene's germline CDR1 is SGHRS and CDR2 YFSETQ. CD45RA+ naive and CD45RA-negative memory subsets were separated from CD4+ cells. Method: immunoSEQ multiplex PCR; TCRdb's copy keeps in-frame clones and lacks some. Altogether around 330,000 clones are present, approximately 79% being singletons, with the ten largest covering 9% to 12%. The J gene is TRBJ1-1, the V gene TRBV5-1; D remains unclear. The sequencing input was memory CD4+ T cells sorted from blood. Subset defined: CD45RA-negative fraction. This TCR derives from a young man in good health. This CDR3 reads CASSSSATRKNTEAFF. The CDR3 DNA sequence: TGCGCCAGCAGCTCAAGCGCCACAAGGAAGAACACTGAAGCTTTCTTT.